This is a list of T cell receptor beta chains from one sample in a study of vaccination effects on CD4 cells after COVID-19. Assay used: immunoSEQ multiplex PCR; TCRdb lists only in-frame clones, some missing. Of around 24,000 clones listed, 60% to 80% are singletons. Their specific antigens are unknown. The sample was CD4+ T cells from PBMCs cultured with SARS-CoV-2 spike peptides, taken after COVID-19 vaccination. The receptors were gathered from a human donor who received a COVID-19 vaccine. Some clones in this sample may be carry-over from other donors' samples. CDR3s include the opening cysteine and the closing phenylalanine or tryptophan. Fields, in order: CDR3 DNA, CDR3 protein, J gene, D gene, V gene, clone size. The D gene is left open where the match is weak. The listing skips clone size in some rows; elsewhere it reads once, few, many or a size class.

TGTGCCAGCAGCCCCCGCGGGGGAACATCCACAGATACGCAGTATTTT | CASSPRGGTSTDTQYF | TRBJ2-3 | TRBD2 | TRBV7-9 | -
TGTGCCAGCAGCTTAGTACCTAGCTTGACCGGGGAGCTGTTTTTT | CASSLVPSLTGELFF | TRBJ2-2 | - | TRBV7-2 | once
TGTGCCAGCAGCCGACAGGGATATAATTCACCCCTCCACTTT | CASSRQGYNSPLHF | TRBJ1-6 | TRBD1 | TRBV3-1/TRBV3-2 | -
TGTGCCAGCAGTTCCCGAGTCGGGGGTGAAGCTTTCTTT | CASSSRVGGEAFF | TRBJ1-1 | - | TRBV6-2/TRBV6-3 | -
TGCGCCAGCAGCCCGGGGACAGCTTCAAACTATGGCTACACCTTC | CASSPGTASNYGYTF | TRBJ1-2 | TRBD1 | TRBV4-1 | few
TGTGCCAGCAGTGAAACGGCTGATGATCAGCCCCAGCATTTT | CASSETADDQPQHF | TRBJ1-5 | - | TRBV2 | -
TGTGCCAGCAGCTATTATTCTGGGACTAGCTCATCCGGGGAGCTGTTTTTT | CASSYYSGTSSSGELFF | TRBJ2-2 | TRBD2 | TRBV7-3 | once
TGCGCCAGCAGCCTAGGACTAGCGGGGCCCCAAGAGACCCAGTACTTC | CASSLGLAGPQETQYF | TRBJ2-5 | TRBD2 | TRBV10-2 | -
TGTGCCAGCAGCCGGGACAGAGTGGATTATGGCTACACCTTC | CASSRDRVDYGYTF | TRBJ1-2 | TRBD1 | TRBV2 | -
TGTGCCAGCAGCGGCGGGACCTACACTGAAGCTTTCTTT | CASSGGTYTEAFF | TRBJ1-1 | - | TRBV9 | -
TGTGCCAGCAGCTTAGCTACCAACACTGAAGCTTTCTTT | CASSLATNTEAFF | TRBJ1-1 | - | TRBV7-2 | -
TGTGCCAGCAGTCTGCGGGGCTCTAGCACAGATACGCAGTATTTT | CASSLRGSSTDTQYF | TRBJ2-3 | - | TRBV28 | -
TGTGCCAGCAGCCTCCTTAGGGCAGACGAGACCCAGTACTTC | CASSLLRADETQYF | TRBJ2-5 | - | TRBV4-2 | few
TGTGCCAGCAGCCGGGACAGGGGATACAATGAGCAGTTCTTC | CASSRDRGYNEQFF | TRBJ2-1 | TRBD1 | TRBV6-4 | once
TGCGCCAGCAGCCTTCGAGGGCAGACTCGGAACTTC | CASSLRGQTRNF | TRBJ2-5 | - | TRBV4-1 | -
TGTGCCTCCGGGGACATTAATCAGCCCCAGCATTTT | CASGDINQPQHF | TRBJ1-5 | - | TRBV25-1 | once
TGCAGCAGGATCGCTCAAGAGACCCAGTACTTC | CSRIAQETQYF | TRBJ2-5 | - | TRBV20-1 | -
TGTGCCAGCAGTTACGGGGGCGGGGAAAAACTGTTTTTT | CASSYGGGEKLFF | TRBJ1-4 | - | TRBV6-5 | -
TGTGCCAGCAGCCTGCACAATACTAACACTGAAGCTTTCTTT | CASSLHNTNTEAFF | TRBJ1-1 | - | TRBV5-4 | -
TGTGCCAGCAGTTTCCGGGGGGCCAGACAGCCCCAGCATTTT | CASSFRGARQPQHF | TRBJ1-5 | - | TRBV27 | -
TGCGCCAGCAGCCAGGGTACTTTTAGCGGGCCAGGTAACGAGCAGTACTTC | CASSQGTFSGPGNEQYF | TRBJ2-7 | TRBD2 | TRBV4-1 | -
TGTGCCAGCGGCCGGCAGGGAGGATCACCCCTCCACTTT | CASGRQGGSPLHF | TRBJ1-6 | - | TRBV2 | few
TGTGCCACCAGCCGATCGGGACAGGGGTTCCAAGAGACCCAGTACTTC | CATSRSGQGFQETQYF | TRBJ2-5 | TRBD1 | TRBV24-1 | -
TGTGCCAGCAGAAAGTTCCCCGGGGACACTGAAGCTTTCTTT | CASRKFPGDTEAFF | TRBJ1-1 | - | TRBV28 | -
TGTGCCAGCTCAGGACTAGCGGGGGGGTACCAAGAGACCCAGTACTTC | CASSGLAGGYQETQYF | TRBJ2-5 | TRBD2 | TRBV2 | -
TGCGCCAGCAGCCCTTACGACTACAATGAGCAGTTCTTC | CASSPYDYNEQFF | TRBJ2-1 | - | TRBV4-1 | few
TGTGCCTGGAGTGTAGGGGGGGCAGTTCCCCTTCGGGAGACCCAGTACTTC | CAWSVGGAVPLRETQYF | TRBJ2-5 | - | TRBV30 | -
TGTGCCAGCAGCTTAGCCCTAGCGCACAATGAGCAGTTCTTC | CASSLALAHNEQFF | TRBJ2-1 | - | TRBV7-9 | -
TGCGCCAGCAGCCAAGGCCACACAGATACGCAGTATTTT | CASSQGHTDTQYF | TRBJ2-3 | - | TRBV5-1 | -
TGTGCCAGCAGCCAAGGGCCTGTGGAGACCCAGTACTTC | CASSQGPVETQYF | TRBJ2-5 | - | TRBV3-1/TRBV3-2 | -
TGTGCCAGTAGTACCGGACAGGGGTTGAGCAATCAGCCCCAGCATTTT | CASSTGQGLSNQPQHF | TRBJ1-5 | TRBD1 | TRBV19 | few
TGTGCCAGCAGTGAAGGGGCAGGGTATCAGCCCCAGCATTTT | CASSEGAGYQPQHF | TRBJ1-5 | - | TRBV6-1 | few
TGCGCCAGCAGCCGTGGCTCGGGGGTCAGCGGGGAGCTGTTTTTT | CASSRGSGVSGELFF | TRBJ2-2 | - | TRBV4-1 | -
TGTGCCAGTACCAGTTCAGGGGTCGGCACTGAAGCTTTCTTT | CASTSSGVGTEAFF | TRBJ1-1 | - | TRBV19 | -
TGTGCCAGCAGCTTAGGACCAGCGTTGGGACAAGAGACCCAGTACTTC | CASSLGPALGQETQYF | TRBJ2-5 | - | TRBV7-2 | -
TGCGCCAGCAGCCAAGTAAGATCCAGGGGGGATGAAAAACTGTTTTTT | CASSQVRSRGDEKLFF | TRBJ1-4 | TRBD1 | TRBV4-1 | -
TGCGCCAGCAACGTAGGGGTTGACACCGGGGAGCTGTTTTTT | CASNVGVDTGELFF | TRBJ2-2 | - | TRBV5-1 | -
TGCGCCAGCCTACAAACAGGGGCCACCGGGGAGCTGTTTTTT | CASLQTGATGELFF | TRBJ2-2 | TRBD1 | TRBV5-1 | -
TGTGCCAGCAGCCACCAGTGGGATAGCAATCCTGCTGAAGCTTTCTTT | CASSHQWDSNPAEAFF | TRBJ1-1 | - | TRBV3-1/TRBV3-2 | -
TGTGCCAGCAGCGAAGTGGTAATAGCGGGGACCTACAACGAGCAGTTCTTC | CASSEVVIAGTYNEQFF | TRBJ2-1 | TRBD2 | TRBV7-6 | -